The next 18 T cell receptor beta chains were all read from a single sample in a study of CD8 T cells in ankylosing spondylitis. TCRdb itself ran the 5' RACE reads through MiXCR, one entry per CDR3 protein. The sample comprises approximately 220,000 distinct CDR3 sequences, more than 25% of which are singletons, and 6.6% rests with the top ten. What was sequenced was blood, either unsorted or a sorted T cell fraction (not recorded which). All receptors derive from a male donor with ankylosing spondylitis or in good health (not recorded which).

The genes are TRBV5-1 and TRBJ1-1, with D perhaps matching TRBD1 (5 bases). Germline V CDR1 and CDR2: SGHRS, YFSETQ. CDR3 length: 14 residues. V was trimmed by 0 bases and J by 4 bases, leaving 10 bases between them. The CDR3 DNA is TGCGCCAGCAGCTTGGGGGGACGAAGCACTGAAGCTTTCTTT. It encodes CASSLGGRSTEAFF.

This clonotype appeared a few times. The rearrangement links TRBV29-1 to TRBJ2-5; D gene ambiguous. Germline CDR1 and CDR2: SQVTM and ANQGSEA. The V end lost 7 bases, the J end lost 1 base, and 13 bases lay between the germline ends. This CDR3 contains 13 residues. The CDR3 is CSAFKGPQETQYF. DNA of the CDR3: TGCAGCGCGTTCAAGGGCCCCCAAGAGACCCAGTACTTC.

The chain combines TRBV5-1 with TRBJ1-1, with 8 positions matching TRBD1. Germline CDR1 reads SGHRS; CDR2 reads YFSETQ. The trim removed 3 bases at V and 0 bases at J, leaving 4 bases unmatched. CDR3 length equals 15 residues. In DNA form, the CDR3 reads TGCGCCAGCAGCTCCTCAGGGGGCTTGAACACTGAAGCTTTCTTT. This gives the protein CASSSSGGLNTEAFF.

This clonotype was counted only a few times. The chain uses TRBV25-1 and TRBJ2-3; D is possibly TRBD1 (5 bases). This CDR3 is built from 15 residues. V was trimmed by 8 bases and J by 2 bases, leaving 17 bases between them. CDR1 and CDR2 from the germline V gene are MGHDK and SYGVNS. CDR3 sequence reads: CASLDTRSLTDTQYF. CDR3 nucleotides: TGTGCCAGCCTGGACACCAGATCCCTCACAGATACGCAGTATTTT.

V is TRBV3-1 and J is TRBJ1-2; D might be TRBD1 (5 bases). Germline CDR1 LGHDT, CDR2 YNNKEL (reference sequence). The V end lost 7 bases, the J end lost 4 bases, and 13 bases lay between the germline ends. The CDR3 covers 13 residues. CDR3 DNA: TGTGCCAGCACGGCAACAGGATTCTATGGCTACACCTTC. Translating gives CASTATGFYGYTF.

This clonotype was observed many times. Here the CDR3 reads CASSQQARSEQYF. DNA for the CDR3: TGCGCCAGCAGCCAACAGGCTCGATCCGAGCAGTACTTC. The chain combines TRBV4-3 with TRBJ2-7; D not certain. This CDR3 comprises 13 residues. Germline loops: CDR1 LGHNA, CDR2 YSLEER. V was clipped by 2 bases and J by 6 bases, with 11 bases between them.

This clonotype was detected only a few times. The J gene is TRBJ2-5, the V gene TRBV10-3; D is unclear. The CDR3 consists of 13 residues. Germline lookup yields CDR1 ENHRY and CDR2 SYGVKD. The V gene lost 0 bases and the J gene lost 10 bases, with 12 bases spanning the gap. The CDR3 protein is CAISESVGKDQYF. CDR3 DNA: TGTGCCATCAGTGAGTCAGTGGGAAAGGACCAGTACTTC.

This clonotype appeared many times. V gene TRBV12-3 or TRBV12-4 combines with J gene TRBJ1-1; tentatively, D is TRBD1 (6 bases). V lost 5 bases and J 5 bases, leaving 24 bases between the germline ends. This CDR3 region has 17 residues. The CDR3 sequence is CASSPRTDGTWGTEAFF. The CDR3 region has the DNA TGTGCCAGCAGTCCCCGGACAGACGGAACATGGGGAACTGAAGCTTTCTTT.

This clonotype has ten or more counts. V usage is TRBV18 and J usage is TRBJ2-7, with D unresolved. In germline, CDR1 is KGHSH, CDR2 LQKENI. With 5 bases removed from V and 0 bases from J, the gap between germline ends came to 11 bases. This CDR3 region has 14 residues. The CDR3 is CASSESEPSYEQYF. In nucleotides, the CDR3 is TGTGCCAGCTCAGAGAGCGAGCCCTCCTACGAGCAGTACTTC.

This clonotype came up many times. V usage is TRBV5-1 and J usage is TRBJ1-4; D might be TRBD1 (5 bases). The CDR3 loop spans 14 amino acids. Deletions cut 4 bases from V and 5 bases from J, with 12 bases between. From germline, CDR1 is SGHRS and CDR2 YFSETQ. The CDR3 is CASSQGLENEKLFF. CDR3 nucleotide sequence: TGCGCCAGCAGCCAGGGACTGGAGAATGAAAAACTGTTTTTT.

In its sample, this clonotype was seen a few times. The V gene is TRBV7-2, the J gene TRBJ2-7; D perhaps matches TRBD2 (5 bases). This CDR3 comprises 15 residues. The V end was cut by 6 bases, the J end by 0 bases, with 15 bases between. Germline-derived CDR1 and CDR2 are SGHTA and FQGNSA. CDR3 sequence (DNA): TGTGCCAGCAGTGTCCATAGCGTGAGCTCCTACGAGCAGTACTTC. The encoded protein is CASSVHSVSSYEQYF.

The sample holds one count of this clonotype. The chain links TRBV5-6 to TRBJ2-7, with 7 positions matching TRBD1. Losses at the gene ends were 6 bases for V and 5 bases for J; bases not matched to a gene: 14. The CDR3 contains 15 residues. Per germline, CDR1 SGHDT and CDR2 YYEEEE. CDR3: CASTKKGTDHDEQYF. The DNA of the CDR3 is TGTGCCAGCACTAAGAAGGGGACAGATCATGACGAGCAGTACTTC.

The sample holds a few counts of this clonotype. This chain uses TRBV20-1 with TRBJ2-7, with D perhaps TRBD1 (6 bases). V was cut by 5 bases and J by 2 bases, with 13 bases left in between. The CDR3 has 13 residues. CDR1 DFQATT and CDR2 SNEGSKA come from the germline V gene (reference sequence). CDR3 DNA: TGCAGTGCTTCCCGGGACACACCCTACGAGCAGTACTTC. This gives the protein CSASRDTPYEQYF.

This clonotype was detected ten times or more. This chain joins TRBV6-1 and TRBJ1-5; possible D gene TRBD1, 5 bases. This CDR3 has 14 residues. Germline CDR1 is MNHNS and CDR2 is SASEGT. V lost 11 bases, J lost 4 bases, and 18 bases lay in between. In nucleotides, the CDR3 is TGTGCCCTACGGTGGGGGGGAACAAATCAGCCCCAGCATTTT. Residues: CALRWGGTNQPQHF.

This clonotype was recorded many times. The chain has TRBV7-2 and TRBJ2-5; D unresolved. The V gene lost 1 base and the J gene lost 10 bases, with 13 bases spanning the gap. Per the germline V gene, CDR1 is SGHTA and CDR2 is FQGNSA. The CDR3 is 13 amino acids. As DNA, the CDR3 is TGTGCCAGCAGCTTAGGCCTAGGAGTCGGCCAGTACTTC. Its translation is CASSLGLGVGQYF.

This clonotype has ten or more counts. The rearrangement joins TRBV28 to TRBJ1-2; no clear D. Trimming removed 4 bases from V and 4 bases from J, with 7 bases in between. Germline CDR1 is MDHEN and CDR2 is SYDVKM. This CDR3 spans 12 amino acids. CDR3: CASSSSSYGYTF. The CDR3 coding sequence is TGTGCCAGCAGTTCTTCCAGCTATGGCTACACCTTC.

The J gene is TRBJ2-5, the V gene TRBV10-3, with TRBD1 matching 7 bases. The CDR3 totals 13 residues. V dropped 5 bases and J dropped 5; count of bases not matched to a gene: 5. Germline CDR1 is ENHRY and CDR2 is SYGVKD. The CDR3 coding sequence is TGTGCCATCAGTACAGGGGTAGGGGAGACCCAGTACTTC. Amino acid sequence: CAISTGVGETQYF.

This sequence joins TRBV12-3 or TRBV12-4 and TRBJ2-1; TRBD2 agrees at 11 bases. The CDR3 extends over 16 amino acids. V dropped 3 bases and J dropped 11; count of bases not matched to a gene: 12. The CDR3 reads CASSFAPGLADPKQFF. The CDR3 coding sequence is TGTGCCAGCAGTTTTGCACCGGGACTAGCGGACCCTAAGCAGTTCTTC.